Listed here are 12 T cell receptor gamma chains from one sample, sequenced in a study of γδ T cells in repeated Plasmodium falciparum infection. Gammadelta T cells were flow-sorted from PBMC into Vgamma9/Vdelta2+ and Vdelta2-negative populations for bulk analysis. TCRdb processed the multiplex PCR reads again with the CATT caller. There are approximately 28,000 gamma-chain clones in the sample; about 3% occur only once, and approximately 30% lies in the top ten. The specimen sequenced was gamma-delta T cells from blood. Receptor source: a pool of human donors (malaria-infected and uninfected, not separated).

This clone was recorded at least ten times. This likely stems from a read error, as it lies one base from a far larger clone. J is TRGJ1 or TRGJ2 and V is TRGV2. The CDR3 is 14 residues long. The germline gives CDR1 EGSNGY, CDR2 YDSYNSKV. J was trimmed by 5 bases and V by 1 base; bases with no gene match: 8. The CDR3 DNA reads TGTGCCACCTGGGACGGATTAGCGCATTATAAGAAACTCTTT. It encodes CATWDGLAHYKKLF.

Regarding this clone: The protein held in TCRdb is that of a much larger clone and does not match this DNA's translation at residue 8, likely because of a read error; the protein shown is translated from the DNA. The sample carries other DNA sequences with the same CDR3. The chain employs TRGV2 and TRGJ1 or TRGJ2. TCRdb does not report a J gene; here it was assigned by matching the DNA to germline references. Germline CDR1 reads EGSNGY; CDR2 reads YDSYNSKV. This CDR3 has 14 residues. Trimming cost V 0 bases and J 6 bases; bases outside gene matches: 8. The CDR3 loop is CATWDGRPCYKKLF. CDR3 in DNA: TGTGCCACCTGGGACGGGAGGCCTTGTTATAAGAAACTCTTT.

This clone was seen a handful of times. A far larger clone is off by one base, so a read error is likely. Other nucleotide sequences from this sample produce the same CDR3. The V and J genes are TRGV4 and TRGJ1 or TRGJ2. This CDR3 has 15 amino acids. The germline V gene encodes CDR1 EGSTGY and CDR2 YDSYTSSV. The CDR3 DNA follows: TGTGCCACCTGGGAGGGGGGGAGGTTCTATTATAAGAAGCTCTTT. It yields the protein CATWEGGRFYYKKLF.

This clone was counted many times. This rearrangement joins TRGV8 to TRGJ1 or TRGJ2. The CDR3 extends over 13 amino acids. Germline V CDR1 and CDR2: VENAVY, YDSYNSRV. Germline trimming cut 1 base from V and 5 bases from J; bases unmatched to any gene: 5. As DNA, the CDR3 is TGTGCCACCTGGGATAGTACTGATTATAAGAAACTCTTT. The encoded protein is CATWDSTDYKKLF.

This clone was detected only a few times. TCRdb has a much larger clone's protein, which differs at residue 9 from the translation of this DNA, likely because of a read error; what is shown is the protein translated from the DNA. The chain is built from TRGV9 and TRGJ1 or TRGJ2. TCRdb is silent on the J gene; assignment here came from matching the DNA to germline. The germline V gene has CDR1 GITISATS and CDR2 ISYDGTV (reference sequence). CDR3 length: 14 residues. The J segment lost 6 bases and the V segment lost 1 base, leaving 9 bases of the junction unmatched. The CDR3: CALWEVPKCYKKLF. The CDR3 bases are TGTGCCTTGTGGGAGGTCCCTAAGTGTTATAAGAAACTCTTT.

Ten or more counts support this clone. With only one base between it and a far larger clone, this is likely a read error. The same CDR3 arises from other DNA sequences in this sample as well. This chain links TRGV4 with TRGJP2. The CDR3 length is 14 residues. Germline lookup yields CDR1 EGSTGY and CDR2 YDSYTSSV. Here the CDR3 reads CATWQKSSDWIKTF. CDR3 coding DNA: TGCGCCACCTGGCAAAAGAGTAGTGATTGGATCAAGACGTTT.

This clone is medium-sized in the sample. This rearrangement joins TRGV9 to TRGJ1 or TRGJ2. CDR1 GITISATS and CDR2 ISYDGTV come from the germline V gene (reference sequence). CDR3 size: 15 residues. V gave up 1 base and J gave up 7 bases; unmatched junction bases: 13. The CDR3 loop reads CALWEVTPLRYKKLF. The CDR3 DNA follows: TGTGCCTTGTGGGAGGTAACCCCATTGAGATATAAGAAACTCTTT.

A note on this clone: A far larger clone is off by one base, so a read error is likely. Other nucleotide sequences from this sample produce the same CDR3. The CDR3 loop is CALWEVRPLKKLF. The DNA for the CDR3 is TGTGCCTTGTGGGAGGTGCGGCCCTTAAAGAAACTCTTC. There is no J gene call, but TRGV9 is given as the V gene. Germline V gene data show CDR1 as GITISATS and CDR2 as ISYDGTV (reference sequence). This CDR3 has 13 residues.

This clone was counted many times. This chain uses TRGV2 with TRGJ1 or TRGJ2. CDR1 and CDR2 from the germline V gene are EGSNGY and YDSYNSKV. This CDR3 has 14 amino acids. V was pared by 2 bases and J by 0 bases, with 4 bases of the junction left unmatched. CDR3 protein: CATWDAMNYYKKLF. For the CDR3, the DNA is TGTGCCACCTGGGACGCAATGAATTATTATAAGAAACTCTTT.

Points on this clone: TCRdb shows a much larger clone's protein in place of this DNA's translation, and the two differ at residue 11, likely through a read error; the protein shown is translated from the DNA. The chain carries TRGV9 and TRGJ1 or TRGJ2. As TCRdb names no J gene, one was assigned here on the basis of a DNA match to germline. Germline V gene sequence: CDR1 GITISATS, CDR2 ISYDGTV (reference sequence). The CDR3 covers 14 residues. CDR3 protein: CALWKIPMAYRKLF. Here the CDR3 DNA reads TGTGCCTTGTGGAAAATTCCCATGGCGTATAGGAAACTCTTT.

This clone has only a few counts. A far larger clone is a single base away, which makes a read error likely. Other DNA variants within this sample encode the same CDR3. The CDR3: CATWDGPVDYKKLF. In DNA form, the CDR3 reads TGTGCCACCTGGGACGGGCCTGTGGATTATAAGAAGCTCTTT. The V gene reported is TRGV2; the J gene is uncalled. Germline V CDR1 and CDR2: EGSNGY, YDSYNSKV. The CDR3 has 14 residues.

A word on this clone: This DNA's translation and the protein TCRdb lists, from a much larger clone, do not match at residue 14, likely due to a read error; the protein shown is translated from the DNA. The chain recombines TRGV9 with TRGJP. Germline matching of the DNA provided the J gene here, since TCRdb leaves it blank. In germline, CDR1 is GITISATS, CDR2 ISYDGTV (reference sequence). The CDR3 is made up of 19 amino acids. DNA of the CDR3: TGTGCCTTGTGGGAGGGGGAGACCCGGCAAGAGTTGGGCAGAAAAATCAAGGTATTT. This translates into CALWEGETRQELGRKIKVF.